The 27 T cell receptor beta chains below were found in one sample sequenced in a study of T cells in localized non-small cell lung cancer. Profiled with immunoSEQ multiplex PCR; TCRdb holds only in-frame clones, not every one. This repertoire shows 75,000 to 80,000 clones, 70% to 90% found once; its top ten account for about a tenth. Source: peripheral blood, taken before any cancer treatment. These receptors all come from a female donor at least 60 years old with stage I lung adenocarcinoma.

The chain combines TRBV19 with TRBJ1-2; a weak D match, TRBD1 (5 bases). Trimming pared 6 bases from V and 5 bases from J, leaving 10 bases between. The CDR3 totals 12 residues. CDR1 is LNHDA, CDR2 SQIVND, per germline (reference sequence). The chain's CDR3 is CASSRQRYGYTF. DNA for the CDR3: TGTGCCAGTAGCCGACAGAGATATGGCTACACCTTC.

Here the CDR3 DNA reads TGCAGTGCTAGGGACTATGGCTACACCTTC. Protein product: CSARDYGYTF. This sequence joins TRBV20-1 and TRBJ1-2; no firm D call. V was cut by 3 bases and J by 3 bases, with 2 bases left in between. CDR1 DFQATT and CDR2 SNEGSKA come from the germline V gene (reference sequence). CDR3 size: 10 residues.

The rearrangement joins TRBV28 to TRBJ2-3; 10 nucleotides align to TRBD2. V gave up 6 bases and J gave up 6 bases; unmatched junction bases: 9. The CDR3 consists of 15 residues. From germline, CDR1 is MDHEN and CDR2 SYDVKM. CDR3 sequence (DNA): TGTGCCAGCAGAGTAAGCGGGAGGGCCGGGGATACGCAGTATTTT. Translated, it gives CASRVSGRAGDTQYF.

This clone was seen only once. CDR3 protein: CASSLGRDRRENTEAFF. The DNA for the CDR3 is TGTGCCAGCAGCTTAGGTCGGGACAGGCGGGAGAACACTGAAGCTTTCTTT. The chain has TRBV7-6 and TRBJ1-1, with TRBD1 matching 8 bases. The germline CDR1 and CDR2 sequences are SGHVS and FNYEAQ. V dropped 1 base and J dropped 1; count of bases not matched to a gene: 8. The CDR3 is made up of 17 amino acids.

The rearrangement joins TRBV28 to TRBJ2-1, with 10 bases identical to TRBD2. V trimming: 6 bases; J trimming: 5 bases; junction bases outside the gene matches: 7. CDR1 MDHEN and CDR2 SYDVKM come from the germline V gene. The CDR3 runs to 15 residues. CDR3 loop: CASSTPSGGNNEQFF. CDR3 sequence (DNA): TGTGCCAGCAGCACACCTAGCGGGGGAAACAATGAGCAGTTCTTC. The full variable domain, completed using reference TRBV28 and TRBJ2-1, is DVKVTQSSRYLVKRTGEKVFLECVQDMDHENMFWYRQDPGLGLRLIYFSYDVKMKEKGDIPEGYSVSREKKERFSLILESASTNQTSMYLCASSTPSGGNNEQFFGPGTRLTVL.

This clone was counted once. The chain links TRBV5-4 to TRBJ1-2; 11 nucleotides agree with TRBD1. Trimming removed 3 bases from V and 8 bases from J; junction bases left unmatched: 9. The CDR3 is 15 residues long. Germline-derived CDR1 and CDR2 are SGHNT and YYREEE (reference sequence). CDR3 bases: TGTGCCAGCAGCTCACGGACAGGGGGCGGTGGAGGCTACACCTTC. Its translation: CASSSRTGGGGGYTF. The full variable domain, rest sourced from reference TRBV5-4 and TRBJ1-2, is ETGVTQSPTHLIKTRGQQVTLRCSSQSGHNTVSWYQQALGQGPQFIFQYYREEENGRGNFPPRFSGLQFPNYSSELNVNALELDDSALYLCASSSRTGGGGGYTFGSGTRLTVV.

The chain employs TRBV19 and TRBJ1-3; D not certain. V was trimmed by 4 bases and J by 4 bases, leaving 17 bases between them. From germline, CDR1 is LNHDA and CDR2 SQIVND (reference sequence). This CDR3 contains 16 residues. CDR3 nucleotides: TGTGCCAGTAGTACCCGAGGAGCGGGGTCCGGAAACACCATATATTTT. Its protein product is CASSTRGAGSGNTIYF.

In the case of this clone: The sample has other DNA sequences that encode this CDR3 too. This chain uses TRBV5-4 with TRBJ1-1; D might be TRBD1 (5 bases). This CDR3 spans 14 amino acids. The V gene lost 0 bases and the J gene lost 4 bases, with 10 bases spanning the gap. The germline CDR1 and CDR2 sequences are SGHNT and YYREEE (reference sequence). The CDR3 sequence is CASSLVGGGTEAFF. CDR3 DNA: TGTGCCAGCAGCTTGGTCGGGGGGGGCACTGAAGCTTTCTTT.

V gene TRBV14 combines with J gene TRBJ2-1, with D perhaps TRBD1 or TRBD2 (5 bases each). The CDR3 runs 15 residues. V lost 5 bases and J 1 base, leaving 12 bases between the germline ends. Germline V gene lookup returns CDR1 SGHDN and CDR2 FVKESK. CDR3 amino acids: CASSEVWGSYNEQFF. The CDR3 bases are TGTGCCAGCAGCGAGGTGTGGGGGTCCTACAATGAGCAGTTCTTC.

This chain links TRBV27 with TRBJ2-2; perhaps TRBD1 as D (5 bases). Germline CDR1 reads MNHEY; CDR2 reads SMNVEV (reference sequence). The CDR3 covers 15 residues. Trimming removed 7 bases from V and 3 bases from J, with 15 bases in between. The CDR3 spells CASTLTGSYTGELFF. Written as DNA, the CDR3 is TGTGCCAGCACCCTAACAGGCTCCTACACCGGGGAGCTGTTTTTT.

The V call is TRBV27, the J call TRBJ1-4; the match to TRBD1 covers 7 bases. Germline V gene sequence: CDR1 MNHEY, CDR2 SMNVEV (reference sequence). CDR3 length: 14 amino acids. J lost 8 bases, V lost 6 bases, and 9 bases had no gene match. CDR3 DNA: TGTGCCAGCAGACACCAGGGGGTAAAGGAAAAACTGTTTTTT. Protein sequence: CASRHQGVKEKLFF.

The chain joins TRBV27 to TRBJ2-1; D not certain. The CDR3 is 11 residues long. Germline V gene lookup returns CDR1 MNHEY and CDR2 SMNVEV (reference sequence). The V end was cut by 6 bases, the J end by 7 bases, with 7 bases between. The CDR3 loop reads CASRSWNEQFF. The CDR3 DNA is TGTGCCAGCAGATCCTGGAATGAGCAGTTCTTC.

The chain carries TRBV5-1 and TRBJ2-2; D is ambiguous. The V gene lost 5 bases and the J gene lost 6 bases, with 14 bases spanning the gap. The CDR3 has 14 amino acids. Per the germline V gene, CDR1 is SGHRS and CDR2 is YFSETQ. CDR3 in DNA: TGCGCCAGCAGACCGTCGTTAGCAGCCGGGGAGCTGTTTTTT. It translates to CASRPSLAAGELFF. The entire variable domain, with the rest obtained from reference TRBV5-1 and TRBJ2-2, is as follows: KAGVTQTPRYLIKTRGQQVTLSCSPISGHRSVSWYQQTPGQGLQFLFEYFSETQRNKGNFPGRFSGRQFSNSRSEMNVSTLELGDSALYLCASRPSLAAGELFFGEGSRLTVL.

The J gene is TRBJ2-3, the V gene TRBV6-1, with D possibly matching TRBD1 (6 bases). The CDR3 length is 16 residues. With 3 bases removed from V and 4 bases from J, the gap between germline ends came to 17 bases. Germline-derived CDR1 and CDR2 are MNHNS and SASEGT. CDR3 loop: CASSDRTGLSPDTQYF. CDR3 nucleotides: TGTGCCAGCAGTGATCGCACAGGGCTCTCTCCAGATACGCAGTATTTT.

The CDR3 reads CATSRLGQGRNEQYF. CDR3 sequence (DNA): TGTGCCACCAGCAGATTAGGACAGGGGAGGAACGAGCAGTACTTC. V gene TRBV15 combines with J gene TRBJ2-7; 9 bases match TRBD1. CDR3 length: 15 amino acids. Germline assignment: CDR1 LNHNV and CDR2 YYDKDF (reference sequence). V shed 2 bases and J 5 bases; nucleotides not matched to a gene: 7.

This clone has ten or more counts. The CDR3 DNA is TGTGCCAGCAGCGTAGAGTTGGGAACTGAAGCTTTCTTT. Translating gives CASSVELGTEAFF. The chain joins TRBV9 to TRBJ1-1; D remains unclear. Trimming pared 0 bases from V and 5 bases from J, leaving 8 bases between. This CDR3 has 13 amino acids. Per germline, CDR1 SGDLS and CDR2 YYNGEE. The full variable domain, rest sourced from reference TRBV9 and TRBJ1-1, is DSGVTQTPKHLITATGQRVTLRCSPRSGDLSVYWYQQSLDQGLQFLIQYYNGEERAKGNILERFSAQQFPDLHSELNLSSLELGDSALYFCASSVELGTEAFFGQGTRLTVV.

CDR3 region: CASSLGGGGGYEQYF. Written as DNA, the CDR3 is TGTGCCAGCAGCTTAGGCGGCGGGGGAGGATACGAGCAGTACTTC. This chain links TRBV7-2 with TRBJ2-7, with 7 bases matching TRBD2. Per germline, CDR1 SGHTA and CDR2 FQGNSA. CDR3 size: 15 residues. The V and J ends lost 1 base and 4 bases, in that order; junction bases with no gene match: 7. The variable domain in full, completed from reference TRBV7-2 and TRBJ2-7, reads GAGVSQSPSNKVTEKGKDVELRCDPISGHTALYWYRQSLGQGLEFLIYFQGNSAPDKSGLPSDRFSAERTGGSVSTLTIQRTQQEDSAVYLCASSLGGGGGYEQYFGPGTRLTVT.

The rearrangement uses TRBV10-3 and TRBJ2-3; TRBD2 aligns across 7 bases. This CDR3 comprises 13 residues. Germline V gene lookup returns CDR1 ENHRY and CDR2 SYGVKD. V dropped 3 bases and J dropped 5; count of bases not matched to a gene: 2. The CDR3 DNA reads TGTGCCATCAGTGATCCTAGCGGAGATACGCAGTATTTT. Translating it yields CAISDPSGDTQYF.

The chain recombines TRBV5-1 with TRBJ2-3, with D hard to call. Germline V gene data show CDR1 as SGHRS and CDR2 as YFSETQ. This CDR3 contains 13 residues. Trimming shortened V by 0 bases and J by 6 bases, and 8 bases separated the two germline ends. The DNA of the CDR3 is TGCGCCAGCAGCTTGGAGGGTTTGGATACGCAGTATTTT. This gives the protein CASSLEGLDTQYF.

The chain has TRBV7-9 and TRBJ2-7; the match to TRBD1 covers 7 bases. The CDR3 contains 17 residues. V was clipped by 3 bases and J by 2 bases; unmatched bases: 13. The germline gives CDR1 SEHNR, CDR2 FQNEAQ (reference sequence). CDR3 DNA: TGTGCCAGCAGCTTCGGGACAGCCGCGTATAGGGCCTACGAGCAGTACTTC. It is translated as CASSFGTAAYRAYEQYF.

The chain uses TRBV9 and TRBJ2-2, with D tentatively TRBD1 (5 bases). Germline CDR1 and CDR2: SGDLS and YYNGEE. The CDR3 is 15 residues long. V dropped 0 bases and J dropped 8 bases, with 14 bases sitting between them. This CDR3 reads CASSVDNRRLGELFF. The DNA of the CDR3 is TGTGCCAGCAGCGTAGACAACAGGAGATTGGGGGAGCTGTTTTTT.

V is TRBV11-1 and J is TRBJ2-5; D unclear. Trimming took off 3 bases at V and 4 bases at J, with 15 bases between the two ends. Germline V gene sequence: CDR1 SGHAT, CDR2 FQDESV (reference sequence). The CDR3 is made up of 15 amino acids. The CDR3 reads CASSLNGRGSETQYF. As DNA, the CDR3 is TGTGCCAGCAGCTTGAACGGGCGTGGGTCAGAGACCCAGTACTTC.

This chain links TRBV14 with TRBJ1-2, with D uncertain. V was cut by 2 bases and J by 8 bases, with 15 bases left in between. Germline V gene sequence: CDR1 SGHDN, CDR2 FVKESK. The CDR3 sequence is 14 residues long. This CDR3 reads CASSQFDWTGGYTF. The CDR3 nucleotides read TGTGCCAGCAGCCAATTTGACTGGACGGGAGGCTACACCTTC.

The rearrangement links TRBV19 to TRBJ1-1; the D is unclear. V lost 1 base and J lost 5, with 8 bases in between. This CDR3 spans 13 amino acids. CDR1 LNHDA and CDR2 SQIVND come from the germline V gene (reference sequence). CDR3 in amino acids: CASSIGEGTEAFF. CDR3 nucleotide sequence: TGTGCCAGTAGTATAGGGGAAGGTACTGAAGCTTTCTTT.

The chain recombines TRBV19 with TRBJ1-1, with D perhaps TRBD1 (6 bases). CDR1 is LNHDA and CDR2 is SQIVND in the germline V gene (reference sequence). V was trimmed by 4 bases and J by 5 bases, leaving 14 bases between them. This CDR3 spans 14 amino acids. The CDR3 is CASSTRRGRTEAFF. The CDR3 coding sequence is TGTGCCAGTAGTACCCGGAGGGGGAGGACTGAAGCTTTCTTT.

The rearrangement links TRBV5-1 to TRBJ2-6; 8 nucleotides match TRBD1. After removal of 4 bases from V and 2 bases from J, the junction contained 8 bases not matched to a gene. CDR3 size: 17 residues. Germline V gives CDR1 SGHRS, CDR2 YFSETQ. CDR3 in DNA: TGCGCCAGCAGCCAGAAGCCGACAGGGGCTGGGGCCAACGTCCTGACTTTC. Its protein product is CASSQKPTGAGANVLTF. Complete variable domain (other parts from reference TRBV5-1 and TRBJ2-6): KAGVTQTPRYLIKTRGQQVTLSCSPISGHRSVSWYQQTPGQGLQFLFEYFSETQRNKGNFPGRFSGRQFSNSRSEMNVSTLELGDSALYLCASSQKPTGAGANVLTFGAGSRLTVL.

The chain links TRBV18 to TRBJ1-2; no definite D call. There are 13 residues in the CDR3. CDR1 KGHSH and CDR2 LQKENI come from the germline V gene. V shed 3 bases and J shed 7 bases, with 12 bases lying between them. CDR3 sequence: CASSPRVGSGYTF. In DNA, the CDR3 is TGTGCCAGCTCACCGCGAGTGGGGAGTGGCTACACCTTC.